Listed below are T cell receptor beta chains from one sample, sequenced in a study of cytomegalovirus exposure and HLA in healthy donors. Profiling relied on immunoSEQ multiplex PCR, and the TCRdb table lists in-frame clones only, not all of them. This table has just over 200,000 clones, roughly three quarters appearing once. Sample: PBMCs. The receptors stem from a man in his fifties or sixties in good health and CMV-seronegative. Each CDR3 is given with its conserved first and last residue. A D gene is named only where the DNA matches it firmly. For some rows the clone size is stated as once, few or many, or as a class when expanded; others skip it.

CDR3nt: TGTGCCAGCCAACGCAAAGGAGGGGCCCGAGAGACCCAGTACTTC
CDR3aa: CASQRKGGARETQYF
d_gene: .
abundance: once
v_gene: TRBV27
j_gene: TRBJ2-5

CDR3nt: TGTGCCAGCAGTGCGACACAGGTCCAAGATACGCAGTATTTT
CDR3aa: CASSATQVQDTQYF
d_gene: .
abundance: .
v_gene: TRBV2
j_gene: TRBJ2-3

CDR3nt: TGTGCCAGCAGCGTAGCCGACTCCGGGTCGGGATACGAGCAGTACTTC
CDR3aa: CASSVADSGSGYEQYF
d_gene: .
abundance: .
v_gene: TRBV9
j_gene: TRBJ2-7

CDR3nt: TGTGCCAGCAGGCTAGGGGGTGGCACAGATACGCAGTATTTT
CDR3aa: CASRLGGGTDTQYF
d_gene: .
abundance: .
v_gene: TRBV5-4
j_gene: TRBJ2-3

CDR3nt: TGTGCCAGCACCCCTGCAAGCGGGGAGTATCCAGATGCGCAGTATTTT
CDR3aa: CASTPASGEYPDAQYF
d_gene: TRBD2
abundance: .
v_gene: TRBV27
j_gene: TRBJ2-3

CDR3nt: TGTGCCAGCAGTTTATGGGCGGACAGGGGGCCTAATCAGCCCCAGCATTTT
CDR3aa: CASSLWADRGPNQPQHF
d_gene: TRBD1
abundance: .
v_gene: TRBV28
j_gene: TRBJ1-5

CDR3nt: TGTGCCAGCAGCAAGGTAAGAACTAACGAGCAGTACTTC
CDR3aa: CASSKVRTNEQYF
d_gene: .
abundance: .
v_gene: TRBV21-1
j_gene: TRBJ2-7

CDR3nt: TGTGCCAGTAGTCCCGCCAGGGGGTCGACTGAAGCTTTCTTT
CDR3aa: CASSPARGSTEAFF
d_gene: TRBD1
abundance: .
v_gene: TRBV19
j_gene: TRBJ1-1

CDR3nt: TGTGCCAGCAGCCATTCGGACTTCTGGGGTAATGAGCAGTTCTTC
CDR3aa: CASSHSDFWGNEQFF
d_gene: .
abundance: few
v_gene: TRBV5-4
j_gene: TRBJ2-1

CDR3nt: TGTGCCAGCAGCAGCCAGACCCGGAGCTCCTACAATGAGCAGTTCTTC
CDR3aa: CASSSQTRSSYNEQFF
d_gene: .
abundance: .
v_gene: TRBV21-1
j_gene: TRBJ2-1

CDR3nt: TGTGCCAGCTTAACCCGCGGGAGGGTCGATGAGCAGTTCTTC
CDR3aa: CASLTRGRVDEQFF
d_gene: TRBD2
abundance: once
v_gene: TRBV2
j_gene: TRBJ2-1

CDR3nt: TGCGCCAGCAGCCCGAGCGGGAGGGGACTCACCGGGGAGCTGTTTTTT
CDR3aa: CASSPSGRGLTGELFF
d_gene: TRBD2
abundance: .
v_gene: TRBV5-1
j_gene: TRBJ2-2

CDR3nt: TGCGCCAGCAGCCCGCTAGCGGGAGGTATCCACGAGCAGTACTTC
CDR3aa: CASSPLAGGIHEQYF
d_gene: TRBD2
abundance: once
v_gene: TRBV4-1
j_gene: TRBJ2-7

CDR3nt: TGTGCCAGTAGTATAGTTGTGACTAGCACAGATACGCAGTATTTT
CDR3aa: CASSIVVTSTDTQYF
d_gene: .
abundance: .
v_gene: TRBV19
j_gene: TRBJ2-3

CDR3nt: TGCGCCAGCAGCCAAGATCCAGACAGCGCGCGGGAAAAACTGTTTTTT
CDR3aa: CASSQDPDSAREKLFF
d_gene: .
abundance: .
v_gene: TRBV4-1
j_gene: TRBJ1-4

CDR3nt: TGTGCCAGCAGCAAACAGGGGTATGGCTACACCTTC
CDR3aa: CASSKQGYGYTF
d_gene: TRBD1
abundance: .
v_gene: TRBV7-9
j_gene: TRBJ1-2

CDR3nt: TGTGCCAGCAGTGAATCGGGGGACGCCTACGAGCAGTACTTC
CDR3aa: CASSESGDAYEQYF
d_gene: .
abundance: .
v_gene: TRBV25-1
j_gene: TRBJ2-7

CDR3nt: TGTGCCAGCGCCCGCTGGGAGGGAAGCGAGCAGTACTTC
CDR3aa: CASARWEGSEQYF
d_gene: TRBD2
abundance: once
v_gene: TRBV6-5
j_gene: TRBJ2-7

CDR3nt: TGTGCCAGCAGCTTAGATTCGAGGACAGGGGGGTTCACAGATACGCAGTATTTT
CDR3aa: CASSLDSRTGGFTDTQYF
d_gene: TRBD1
abundance: .
v_gene: TRBV11-3
j_gene: TRBJ2-3

CDR3nt: TGTGCCAGCAGCCTTAACAGGGCGGCTAATGAAAAACTGTTTTTT
CDR3aa: CASSLNRAANEKLFF
d_gene: .
abundance: few
v_gene: TRBV16
j_gene: TRBJ1-4

CDR3nt: TGTGCCAGCAGCCTTAGCCAGGGGGAGGCTTTCTTT
CDR3aa: CASSLSQGEAFF
d_gene: TRBD1
abundance: .
v_gene: TRBV11-2
j_gene: TRBJ1-1

CDR3nt: TGTGCCAGTCTACCGGGGGGGTTTAGCTATGGCTACACCTTC
CDR3aa: CASLPGGFSYGYTF
d_gene: .
abundance: .
v_gene: TRBV19
j_gene: TRBJ1-2

CDR3nt: TGTGCCAGCAGTTCGATAAAGGGGGGGCGAGACTATGGCTACACCTTC
CDR3aa: CASSSIKGGRDYGYTF
d_gene: .
abundance: .
v_gene: TRBV27
j_gene: TRBJ1-2

CDR3nt: TGTGCCAGCAGTTACCCCGGGGGGGGCTCGGACGAGCAGTACTTC
CDR3aa: CASSYPGGGSDEQYF
d_gene: TRBD2
abundance: .
v_gene: TRBV6-5
j_gene: TRBJ2-7

CDR3nt: TGTGCCAGCAGCCCGGACAGTGCCATGGCGGACGGGCAGTACTTC
CDR3aa: CASSPDSAMADGQYF
d_gene: .
abundance: .
v_gene: TRBV28
j_gene: TRBJ2-7

CDR3nt: TGTGCCTGGACCCGTCGCGGATACTATGGCTACACCTTC
CDR3aa: CAWTRRGYYGYTF
d_gene: .
abundance: few
v_gene: TRBV30
j_gene: TRBJ1-2

CDR3nt: TGTGCCACCAGCAGAGTTCGAGAGGGATTTGATCAGCCCCAGCATTTT
CDR3aa: CATSRVREGFDQPQHF
d_gene: .
abundance: .
v_gene: TRBV15
j_gene: TRBJ1-5

CDR3nt: TGTGCCAGCAGTTTCTCGCCGGGACTAGCGGTCCAAGATACGCAGTATTTT
CDR3aa: CASSFSPGLAVQDTQYF
d_gene: TRBD2
abundance: .
v_gene: TRBV2
j_gene: TRBJ2-3

CDR3nt: TGTGCCAGCAGCCAGGCCCTAGCGGGCTACTACAATGAGCAGTTCTTC
CDR3aa: CASSQALAGYYNEQFF
d_gene: TRBD2
abundance: .
v_gene: TRBV4-2
j_gene: TRBJ2-1

CDR3nt: TGTGCCTGGAGTGTGGCAGGGGGAAGGGAGACCCAGTACTTC
CDR3aa: CAWSVAGGRETQYF
d_gene: TRBD1
abundance: .
v_gene: TRBV30
j_gene: TRBJ2-5

CDR3nt: TGTGCCTGGGGGGGGGTTCGGGGCTACACCTTC
CDR3aa: CAWGGVRGYTF
d_gene: .
abundance: few
v_gene: TRBV30
j_gene: TRBJ1-2

CDR3nt: TGCAGCGTCGCGGGTGCGAACACCGGGGAGCTGTTTTTT
CDR3aa: CSVAGANTGELFF
d_gene: .
abundance: .
v_gene: TRBV29-1
j_gene: TRBJ2-2

CDR3nt: TGTGCCAGCTTGACTAGCGGGACCGCCTACGAGCAGTACTTC
CDR3aa: CASLTSGTAYEQYF
d_gene: TRBD2
abundance: few
v_gene: TRBV28
j_gene: TRBJ2-7

CDR3nt: TGTGCCAGTAGTATAAGTCGGTTGAGCTCCTACGAGCAGTACTTC
CDR3aa: CASSISRLSSYEQYF
d_gene: .
abundance: .
v_gene: TRBV19
j_gene: TRBJ2-7

CDR3nt: TGTGCCAGCAGCGTAGACAGGGGTCGGAGCACAGATACGCAGTATTTT
CDR3aa: CASSVDRGRSTDTQYF
d_gene: TRBD1
abundance: .
v_gene: TRBV9
j_gene: TRBJ2-3

CDR3nt: TGTGCCAGCAGGCCGGGACAGAGGAACACTGAAGCTTTCTTT
CDR3aa: CASRPGQRNTEAFF
d_gene: TRBD1
abundance: .
v_gene: TRBV28
j_gene: TRBJ1-1

CDR3nt: TGTGCCAGCAGCGTATCAATGGAGGAGAGCCAGTACTTC
CDR3aa: CASSVSMEESQYF
d_gene: .
abundance: .
v_gene: TRBV9
j_gene: TRBJ2-5

CDR3nt: TGTGCCAGCAGCTTCTACCCCGGGACAGGGAATGAAAAACTGTTTTTT
CDR3aa: CASSFYPGTGNEKLFF
d_gene: TRBD1
abundance: few
v_gene: TRBV5-4
j_gene: TRBJ1-4

CDR3nt: TGTGCCAGCAGTTTCTTTGGCGGGAGCGGCACCGGGGAGCTGTTTTTT
CDR3aa: CASSFFGGSGTGELFF
d_gene: TRBD2
abundance: .
v_gene: TRBV27
j_gene: TRBJ2-2

CDR3nt: TGTGCCAGCAGCCAAGGGGACACGCCCCAGCATTTT
CDR3aa: CASSQGDTPQHF
d_gene: .
abundance: .
v_gene: TRBV4-2
j_gene: TRBJ1-5

CDR3nt: TGTGCCAGTAGTAGGAGATTGGAGGGCAATGAGCAGTTCTTC
CDR3aa: CASSRRLEGNEQFF
d_gene: .
abundance: .
v_gene: TRBV19
j_gene: TRBJ2-1

CDR3nt: TGTGCCAGCAGACTGAGGCCCAGCTCCTACGAGCAGTACTTC
CDR3aa: CASRLRPSSYEQYF
d_gene: .
abundance: .
v_gene: TRBV28
j_gene: TRBJ2-7

CDR3nt: TGTGCCAGCAGCTCCCCCGGACTAGCGGGGAGGAATGAGCAGTTCTTC
CDR3aa: CASSSPGLAGRNEQFF
d_gene: TRBD2
abundance: .
v_gene: TRBV5-4
j_gene: TRBJ2-1

CDR3nt: TGTGCCAGCAGCTCTCAGGGCCTTCTCGGCGAGCAGTACTTC
CDR3aa: CASSSQGLLGEQYF
d_gene: .
abundance: .
v_gene: TRBV7-9
j_gene: TRBJ2-7

CDR3nt: TGTGCCAGTAGGACTAGCGGAAACACCGGGGAGCTGTTTTTT
CDR3aa: CASRTSGNTGELFF
d_gene: TRBD2
abundance: .
v_gene: TRBV19
j_gene: TRBJ2-2

CDR3nt: TGTGCCAGCACCGGGCCGCCGTTAGGGGGAACTGGCTACACCTTC
CDR3aa: CASTGPPLGGTGYTF
d_gene: .
abundance: .
v_gene: TRBV28
j_gene: TRBJ1-2

CDR3nt: TGCGCCAGCAGCCAAAACCCCCCTGGGACAATTACCTATGGCTACACCTTC
CDR3aa: CASSQNPPGTITYGYTF
d_gene: .
abundance: .
v_gene: TRBV4-1
j_gene: TRBJ1-2

CDR3nt: TGTGCCAGCAGTTTTCCCGGGACAGGGAGCTACAATGAGCAGTTCTTC
CDR3aa: CASSFPGTGSYNEQFF
d_gene: TRBD1
abundance: .
v_gene: TRBV6-5
j_gene: TRBJ2-1